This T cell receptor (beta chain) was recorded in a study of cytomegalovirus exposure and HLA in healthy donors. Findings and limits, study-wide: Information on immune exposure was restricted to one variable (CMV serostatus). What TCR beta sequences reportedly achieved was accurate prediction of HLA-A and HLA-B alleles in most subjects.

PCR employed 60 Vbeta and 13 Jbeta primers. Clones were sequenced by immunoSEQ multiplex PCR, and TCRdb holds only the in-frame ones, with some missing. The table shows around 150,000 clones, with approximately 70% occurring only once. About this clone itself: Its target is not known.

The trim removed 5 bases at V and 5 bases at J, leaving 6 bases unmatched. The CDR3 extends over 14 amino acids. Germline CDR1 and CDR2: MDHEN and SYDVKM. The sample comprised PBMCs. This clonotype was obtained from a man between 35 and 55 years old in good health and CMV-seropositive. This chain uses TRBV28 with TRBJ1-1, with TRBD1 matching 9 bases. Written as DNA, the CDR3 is TGTGCCAGCAGTGAACAGGGGGCGAGTACTGAAGCTTTCTTT. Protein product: CASSEQGASTEAFF.